These 22 T cell receptor beta chains share one sample of origin, sequenced in a study of Tregs in tolerant kidney transplant recipients. Sequencing was performed with immunoSEQ multiplex PCR; in TCRdb, only in-frame clones are kept and a portion is missing. Of around 230,000 clones in the sample, roughly four fifths were seen once. The specimen was CD4+ T cells from blood. Receptors were obtained from a human donor in good health.

The chain uses TRBV2 and TRBJ1-1; TRBD1 matches at 8 bases. Germline V gene sequence: CDR1 SNHLY, CDR2 FYNNEI. J gave up 0 bases and V 4 bases, and 10 bases lay outside the gene matches. The CDR3 runs to 17 residues. CDR3 coding DNA: TGTGCCAGCAGTGCTCGGCGACAGGGGATTATGAACACTGAAGCTTTCTTT. It yields the protein CASSARRQGIMNTEAFF.

This chain connects TRBV6-5 to TRBJ2-7, with a tentative D call TRBD2 (6 bases). This CDR3 has 13 amino acids. Trimming pared 5 bases from V and 6 bases from J, leaving 14 bases between. Germline values: CDR1 MNHEY, CDR2 SVGAGI. The CDR3 reads CASSHRDLGEQYF. The CDR3 bases are TGTGCCAGCAGTCACCGGGACTTAGGCGAGCAGTACTTC.

This clone was seen only once. An end of the junction does not agree with germline; a read error may underlie this. The same CDR3 is also encoded by other DNA sequences in this sample. This sequence joins TRBV7-8 and TRBJ1-2; D might be TRBD1 (5 bases). This CDR3 is built from 16 residues. Germline V lookup: CDR1 SGHVS, CDR2 FQNEAQ. CDR3 in amino acids: CASSLAGQGTNYGYTF. The CDR3 bases are TGTGCCAGCAGCCTAGCCGGACAAGGGACCAACTATGGCTACACCTTC.

As concerns this clone: In the same sample, other DNA sequences code for this CDR3. The chain recombines TRBV20-1 with TRBJ1-1; D call uncertain. Trimming pared 6 bases from V and 1 base from J, leaving 6 bases between. The CDR3 length is 11 residues. From germline, CDR1 is DFQATT and CDR2 SNEGSKA (reference sequence). This CDR3 reads CSAPRNTEAFF. CDR3 DNA: TGCAGTGCCCCCCGGAACACTGAAGCTTTCTTT.

The gene calls are TRBV30 and TRBJ2-7; the D gene is possibly TRBD2 (6 bases). The CDR3 is 14 residues long. Trimming shortened V by 0 bases and J by 0 bases, and 9 bases separated the two germline ends. Germline V lookup: CDR1 GTSNPN, CDR2 SVGIG (reference sequence). The CDR3 coding sequence is TGTGCCTGGAGTGTGGGACTGCCCTCCTACGAGCAGTACTTC. This codes for CAWSVGLPSYEQYF.

This chain links TRBV19 with TRBJ1-2, with a possible D match to TRBD1 (5 bases). CDR1 LNHDA and CDR2 SQIVND come from the germline V gene (reference sequence). The CDR3 is 15 residues long. Between the trimmed V and J ends, which lost 1 base and 2 bases, there was a span of 11 bases. The CDR3 sequence is CASSIGRGRNYGYTF. The CDR3 DNA follows: TGTGCCAGTAGTATAGGTAGGGGACGGAACTATGGCTACACCTTC. Complete variable domain (other parts from reference TRBV19 and TRBJ1-2): DGGITQSPKYLFRKEGQNVTLSCEQNLNHDAMYWYRQDPGQGLRLIYYSQIVNDFQKGDIAEGYSVSREKKESFPLTVTSAQKNPTAFYLCASSIGRGRNYGYTFGSGTRLTVV.

This chain joins TRBV5-4 and TRBJ1-2, with 10 positions matching TRBD1. The CDR3 consists of 14 residues. After removal of 1 base from V and 4 bases from J, the junction contained 1 base not matched to a gene. CDR1 is SGHNT, CDR2 YYREEE, per germline (reference sequence). The CDR3 region has the DNA TGTGCCAGCAGCTTGCGACAGGGGGCCTATGGCTACACCTTC. Encoded protein: CASSLRQGAYGYTF.

The chain carries TRBV11-2 and TRBJ1-2; D not resolved. This CDR3 is built from 12 residues. CDR1 SGHAT and CDR2 FQNNGV come from the germline V gene. Trimming took off 2 bases at V and 8 bases at J, with 9 bases between the two ends. DNA for the CDR3: TGTGCCAGCAGCTTACAACTGGGAGGCTACACCTTC. This codes for CASSLQLGGYTF.

This clone occurred a few times. V and J are TRBV7-8 and TRBJ2-3, with D perhaps matching TRBD2 (5 bases). Germline CDR1 and CDR2: SGHVS and FQNEAQ. CDR3 length: 14 residues. Trimming removed 5 bases from V and 5 bases from J, with 14 bases in between. The CDR3 loop is CASSAGPAGDTQYF. CDR3 nucleotide sequence: TGTGCCAGCAGCGCCGGTCCTGCGGGAGATACGCAGTATTTT.

V and J are TRBV7-2 and TRBJ2-5; 7 positions match TRBD2. The CDR3 covers 15 residues. From germline, CDR1 is SGHTA and CDR2 FQGNSA. Germline trimming cut 5 bases from V and 1 base from J; bases unmatched to any gene: 7. CDR3 region: CASSPERGSQETQYF. CDR3 nucleotide sequence: TGTGCCAGCAGCCCCGAGCGGGGATCCCAAGAGACCCAGTACTTC.

This chain connects TRBV2 to TRBJ2-1, with 15 bases identical to TRBD2. Trimming at V came to 9 bases and at J to 7 bases, leaving 4 bases not matched to a gene. The CDR3 runs to 14 residues. The germline V gene encodes CDR1 SNHLY and CDR2 FYNNEI. DNA of the CDR3: TGTGCCAGAAGGACTAGCGGGGGGGTAAATGAGCAGTTCTTC. This encodes CARRTSGGVNEQFF.

The CDR3 region is CATSPTSGRTYEQYF. In DNA, the CDR3 is TGTGCCACCAGTCCGACTAGCGGGAGAACCTACGAGCAGTACTTC. The chain recombines TRBV15 with TRBJ2-7; TRBD2 matches 12 bases. The CDR3 is 15 residues long. The junction had 5 bases not matched to a gene; V was cut back by 6 bases and J by 2 bases. In germline, CDR1 is LNHNV, CDR2 YYDKDF (reference sequence).

The V gene is TRBV18, the J gene TRBJ2-5; 10 bases are shared with TRBD2. The V gene end was trimmed by 2 bases and the J gene end by 7 bases; junction bases not matched to a gene: 10. Germline V lookup: CDR1 KGHSH, CDR2 LQKENI. This CDR3 spans 16 amino acids. CDR3 sequence reads: CASSPTSGGARGTQYF. The CDR3 DNA is TGTGCCAGCTCACCAACCAGCGGGGGGGCCCGTGGGACCCAGTACTTC.

This clone was recorded a few times. V usage is TRBV7-2 and J usage is TRBJ2-2, with D hard to call. The CDR3 has 14 amino acids. Per the germline V gene, CDR1 is SGHTA and CDR2 is FQGNSA. The V gene lost 3 bases and the J gene lost 5 bases, with 10 bases spanning the gap. In nucleotides, the CDR3 is TGTGCCAGCAGCTTGGGCCAACGGACCGGGGAGCTGTTTTTT. Encoded protein: CASSLGQRTGELFF.

Only one count was recorded for this clone. The chain carries TRBV9 and TRBJ2-7; 11 bases align to TRBD1. Germline V gene data show CDR1 as SGDLS and CDR2 as YYNGEE. The CDR3 runs 16 residues. Trimming at V came to 0 bases and at J to 9 bases, leaving 11 bases not matched to a gene. The CDR3 DNA reads TGTGCCAGCAGCGTAGGAAAAGGACAGGGGGCATCGGGGCAGTACTTC. Translated, it gives CASSVGKGQGASGQYF.

The chain is built from TRBV7-5 and TRBJ2-7. TRBV7-5 is noted as a pseudogene. CDR3 size: 15 residues. As DNA, the CDR3 is TGTGTCAGAAGCACAGGTTCCCGGGAAATCCCCTGTTTGTACTTC. The encoded protein is CVRSTGSREIPCLYF.

The chain has TRBV5-1 and TRBJ2-5; possibly TRBD2 for D (7 bases). The V end lost 5 bases, the J end lost 3 bases, and 17 bases lay between the germline ends. CDR1 SGHRS and CDR2 YFSETQ come from the germline V gene. The CDR3 has 15 amino acids. CDR3 sequence (DNA): TGCGCCAGCAGTCCCGGAGGGGGGGGCAAAGAGACCCAGTACTTC. Protein product: CASSPGGGGKETQYF. The full variable domain, with the rest looked up from reference TRBV5-1 and TRBJ2-5, is KAGVTQTPRYLIKTRGQQVTLSCSPISGHRSVSWYQQTPGQGLQFLFEYFSETQRNKGNFPGRFSGRQFSNSRSEMNVSTLELGDSALYLCASSPGGGGKETQYFGPGTRLLVL.

As regards this clone: The identical CDR3 is also encoded by other nucleotide sequences in the sample. The genes are TRBV6-5 and TRBJ1-4; D ambiguous. V gave up 0 bases and J gave up 8 bases, with 4 bases separating them. The CDR3 runs 12 residues. The germline V gene encodes CDR1 MNHEY and CDR2 SVGAGI. CDR3 nucleotide sequence: TGTGCCAGCAGTTACTCGGGCGAAAAACTGTTTTTT. Amino acids: CASSYSGEKLFF.

The CDR3 region has the DNA TGTGCCAGCAATTTGTGGGACAGGGGAGAAGCTTTCTTT. Translation gives CASNLWDRGEAFF. The chain carries TRBV2 and TRBJ1-1; 10 bases map to TRBD1. CDR1 is SNHLY, CDR2 FYNNEI, per germline. J gave up 8 bases and V 7 bases, and 7 bases lay outside the gene matches. The CDR3 has 13 amino acids.

The V gene is TRBV5-1, the J gene TRBJ2-3, with TRBD2 identical over 11 bases. Germline lookup yields CDR1 SGHRS and CDR2 YFSETQ. The ends lost 0 bases at V and 3 bases at J; junction bases unmatched: 6. The CDR3 extends over 17 amino acids. The chain's CDR3 is CASSLGRLAGGTDTQYF. The CDR3 DNA reads as TGCGCCAGCAGCTTGGGAAGGCTAGCGGGAGGAACAGATACGCAGTATTTT.

This sequence joins TRBV7-6 and TRBJ2-3; D remains ambiguous. Trimming removed 1 base at V and 4 bases at J, with 6 bases between. The V gene's germline CDR1 is SGHVS and CDR2 FNYEAQ. This CDR3 is 13 amino acids long. CDR3 in DNA: TGTGCCAGCAGCTTAGGTAGTCCAGATACGCAGTATTTT. It codes for CASSLGSPDTQYF.

For this clone: This sample includes further DNA sequences coding for the same CDR3. The rearrangement uses TRBV2 and TRBJ1-1; 7 nucleotides agree with TRBD1. The germline CDR1 and CDR2 sequences are SNHLY and FYNNEI. V shed 6 bases and J 7 bases; nucleotides not matched to a gene: 5. The CDR3 sequence is 12 residues long. The CDR3 region has the DNA TGTGCCAGCAGCGCGGGACAGTTTGAAGCTTTCTTT. This gives the protein CASSAGQFEAFF.